The 21 T cell receptor beta chains listed next were all sequenced from one sample in a study of blood T cell repertoires in COVID-19. Assay: immunoSEQ multiplex PCR; the TCRdb copy retains only in-frame clones and omits some. The sample carries about 97,000 clones, about nine tenths recorded once. What was sequenced was peripheral blood. These receptor sequences come from a man between 60 and 75 years old with acute or convalescent COVID-19.

The rearrangement links TRBV2 to TRBJ2-7, with a weak D call TRBD2 (5 bases). This CDR3 spans 14 amino acids. Trimming left V 6 bases short and J 2 bases short, with 14 bases between. Germline V lookup: CDR1 SNHLY, CDR2 FYNNEI. CDR3 DNA: TGTGCCAGCAGGAAGAGCGGCTTAACCTACGAGCAGTACTTC. This translates into CASRKSGLTYEQYF.

The chain carries TRBV5-1 and TRBJ1-1, with 10 bases aligning to TRBD1. The CDR3 has 17 residues. V gave up 6 bases and J gave up 0 bases; unmatched junction bases: 11. Germline values: CDR1 SGHRS, CDR2 YFSETQ. The DNA for the CDR3 is TGCGCCAGCACCTCGTCTGGGACAGGGGTCTTGAACACTGAAGCTTTCTTT. Translation: CASTSSGTGVLNTEAFF.

This chain joins TRBV3-1 (or the pseudogene TRBV3-2) and TRBJ1-1; D ambiguous. The CDR3 has 13 amino acids. CDR1 and CDR2 from the germline V gene are LGHDT and YNNKEL (reference sequence). V lost 6 bases and J lost 1, with 9 bases in between. This chain's CDR3 is CASSPSGNTEAFF. The CDR3 nucleotides are TGTGCCAGCAGTCCTAGCGGGAACACTGAAGCTTTCTTT.

DNA of the CDR3: TGCGCCAGCAGCTTGGGGGCTAGCTCGGCCGGGGAGCTGTTTTTT. The encoded protein is CASSLGASSAGELFF. This rearrangement joins TRBV5-1 to TRBJ2-2; the D gene is possibly TRBD2 (5 bases). Germline V CDR1 and CDR2: SGHRS, YFSETQ. V gave up 0 bases and J gave up 6 bases, with 12 bases separating them. The CDR3 contains 15 residues.

The V gene is TRBV7-2, the J gene TRBJ2-5; D is uncertain. V shed 1 base and J shed 2 bases, with 11 bases lying between them. The CDR3 runs to 15 residues. CDR1 is SGHTA, CDR2 FQGNSA, per germline. CDR3: CASSLVAWQQETQYF. The CDR3 bases are TGTGCCAGCAGCTTAGTAGCTTGGCAGCAAGAGACCCAGTACTTC.

This chain joins TRBV11-2 and TRBJ1-4; D is perhaps TRBD1 (6 bases). The V and J ends lost 2 bases and 4 bases respectively, with 11 bases between them. Per the germline V gene, CDR1 is SGHAT and CDR2 is FQNNGV. CDR3 length equals 15 residues. The CDR3 sequence is CASSLPGQINEKLFF. CDR3 nucleotides: TGTGCCAGCAGCTTACCGGGACAAATTAATGAAAAACTGTTTTTT.

V and J are TRBV15 and TRBJ1-3; D might be TRBD1 (6 bases). Germline assignment: CDR1 LNHNV and CDR2 YYDKDF (reference sequence). Trimming shortened V by 3 bases and J by 2 bases, and 11 bases separated the two germline ends. CDR3 size: 15 residues. The CDR3 spells CATSRGRGTGNTIYF. CDR3 sequence (DNA): TGTGCCACCAGCAGGGGCAGGGGCACTGGAAACACCATATATTTT.

The J gene is TRBJ1-2, the V gene TRBV3-1 (or the pseudogene TRBV3-2); D is possibly TRBD1 (5 bases). The CDR3 runs to 16 residues. With 4 bases removed from V and 4 bases from J, the gap between germline ends came to 19 bases. Germline loops: CDR1 LGHDT, CDR2 YNNKEL (reference sequence). The CDR3 reads CASSPFFHPGGYGYTF. The DNA of the CDR3 is TGTGCCAGCAGCCCCTTCTTTCACCCCGGGGGCTATGGCTACACCTTC.

V is TRBV5-1 and J is TRBJ2-1, with TRBD1 matching 7 bases. Trimming cost V 8 bases and J 4 bases; bases outside gene matches: 9. CDR1 SGHRS and CDR2 YFSETQ come from the germline V gene. The CDR3 contains 14 residues. CDR3 nucleotide sequence: TGCGCCAGTACTCGGGACAGTCCATACAATGAGCAGTTCTTC. Protein product: CASTRDSPYNEQFF. The whole variable domain, remainder taken from reference TRBV5-1 and TRBJ2-1, is KAGVTQTPRYLIKTRGQQVTLSCSPISGHRSVSWYQQTPGQGLQFLFEYFSETQRNKGNFPGRFSGRQFSNSRSEMNVSTLELGDSALYLCASTRDSPYNEQFFGPGTRLTVL.

Only a few counts were recorded for this clone. J is TRBJ1-6 and V is TRBV6-6; D is ambiguous. V was shortened by 7 bases and J by 4 bases, with 11 bases between the two germline ends. The germline gives CDR1 MNHNY, CDR2 SVGAGI (reference sequence). The CDR3 sequence is 14 residues long. The chain's CDR3 is CASKSAGYNSPLHF. In nucleotides, the CDR3 is TGTGCCAGCAAATCCGCGGGGTATAATTCACCCCTCCACTTT.

V usage is TRBV18 and J usage is TRBJ1-2; tentative D call: TRBD1 (5 bases). The ends were cut back, 5 bases at V and 6 bases at J, with 13 bases in the middle. Germline V lookup: CDR1 KGHSH, CDR2 LQKENI. The CDR3 spans 13 residues. This CDR3 reads CASSDGATDGYTF. Written as DNA, the CDR3 is TGTGCCAGCTCAGATGGGGCTACGGATGGCTACACCTTC.

The chain joins TRBV10-2 to TRBJ2-1, with 8 bases lining up with TRBD1. This CDR3 comprises 15 residues. Germline loops: CDR1 WSHSY, CDR2 SAAADI. Trimming at V came to 4 bases and at J to 0 bases, leaving 2 bases not matched to a gene. CDR3 sequence reads: CASSGQGFSYNEQFF. CDR3 DNA sequence: TGCGCCAGCAGTGGACAGGGGTTCTCCTACAATGAGCAGTTCTTC.

This rearrangement joins TRBV19 to TRBJ1-5; TRBD1 matches at 8 bases. V shed 1 base, J shed 4 bases, and the junction held 3 bases outside the gene matches. Germline CDR1 reads LNHDA; CDR2 reads SQIVND (reference sequence). The CDR3 length is 15 residues. The CDR3 DNA is TGTGCCAGTAGTATAGGCGACAGGGGAAATCAGCCCCAGCATTTT. It is translated as CASSIGDRGNQPQHF.

The rearrangement joins TRBV19 to TRBJ1-2, with a possible D match to TRBD1 (6 bases). The CDR3 consists of 15 residues. Trimming shortened V by 5 bases and J by 4 bases, and 17 bases separated the two germline ends. The germline CDR1 and CDR2 sequences are LNHDA and SQIVND (reference sequence). For the CDR3, the DNA is TGTGCCAGTAGTGTCACGGCGGGGGCCTCCTATGGCTACACCTTC. Translation: CASSVTAGASYGYTF.

This clone was seen just once. This chain connects TRBV3-1 (or the pseudogene TRBV3-2) to TRBJ1-1; maybe TRBD1 (5 bases). Germline V gene data show CDR1 as LGHDT and CDR2 as YNNKEL (reference sequence). The CDR3 length is 15 residues. The V end lost 1 base, the J end lost 0 bases, and 9 bases lay between the germline ends. CDR3 nucleotides: TGTGCCAGCAGCCAAGGGTCAGGGATGAACACTGAAGCTTTCTTT. Translated: CASSQGSGMNTEAFF.

In its sample, this clone was seen once. The identical CDR3 is also encoded by other nucleotide sequences in the sample. The rearrangement joins TRBV6-5 to TRBJ1-2, with 8 positions matching TRBD1. J was trimmed by 2 bases and V by 2 bases; bases with no gene match: 1. CDR1 is MNHEY and CDR2 is SVGAGI in the germline V gene. This CDR3 is 14 amino acids long. This chain's CDR3 is CASSYRDRNYGYTF. The DNA of the CDR3 is TGTGCCAGCAGTTACCGGGACAGGAACTATGGCTACACCTTC.

The count of this clone is one. The rearrangement links TRBV3-1 (or the pseudogene TRBV3-2) to TRBJ1-4; D remains unclear. CDR3 length: 13 residues. Trimming took 1 base from V and 8 from J, leaving 8 bases between them. Germline CDR1 is LGHDT and CDR2 is YNNKEL (reference sequence). The CDR3 nucleotides read TGTGCCAGCAGCCAAGGACGGGAAGAAAAACTGTTTTTT. It encodes CASSQGREEKLFF.

The chain is built from TRBV11-2 and TRBJ1-3; 7 bases match TRBD1. The junction had 9 bases not matched to a gene; V was cut back by 3 bases and J by 4 bases. CDR3 length: 16 residues. Germline CDR1 SGHAT, CDR2 FQNNGV. In DNA form, the CDR3 reads TGTGCCAGCAGCTTGAGAGAGGGGGCGGCAGGAAACACCATATATTTT. As protein: CASSLREGAAGNTIYF.

A few counts support this clone. The CDR3 bases are TGTGCCAGCACGTGGGCAGGGAATTCCTACGAGCAGTACGTC. Translated, it gives CASTWAGNSYEQYV. The V gene is TRBV2, the J gene TRBJ2-7; D might be TRBD1 (5 bases). Between the trimmed V and J ends, which lost 7 bases and 1 base, there was a span of 14 bases. Germline CDR1 and CDR2: SNHLY and FYNNEI. This CDR3 has 14 amino acids.

The rearrangement joins TRBV2 to TRBJ1-3; weak D call: TRBD1 (5 bases). The CDR3 covers 14 residues. V lost 2 bases, J lost 3 bases, and 8 bases lay in between. Germline V CDR1 and CDR2: SNHLY, FYNNEI. The chain's CDR3 is CASSERGFGNTIYF. CDR3 nucleotide sequence: TGTGCCAGCAGTGAAAGGGGATTTGGAAACACCATATATTTT.

The chain links TRBV2 to TRBJ2-1; TRBD1 aligns across 7 bases. J gave up 6 bases and V 0 bases, and 8 bases lay outside the gene matches. Germline V CDR1 and CDR2: SNHLY, FYNNEI. The length of the CDR3 is 16 residues. CDR3 loop: CASSEAPGGRGNEQFF. DNA for the CDR3: TGTGCCAGCAGTGAAGCCCCAGGGGGACGAGGCAATGAGCAGTTCTTC.